Given below is one TCR beta chain in context. This receptor's antigen is unknown. No qualities accompany the bases; no much larger clone lies one base away. Per the publication, the time point label means: progressive disease on ibrutinib. For TCR beta library preparation, 2 to 2.5 micrograms of genomic DNA were isolated from cryopreserved PBMCs. Longitudinal blood samples from CLL patients on ibrutinib monotherapy were analyzed using high-throughput TCR beta sequencing. The patients took part in an open-label, single-center phase 2 trial of ibrutinib monotherapy. Relative to germline, V is missing 4 bases and J is missing 7 bases, with 12 bases of the junction outside any gene match. The germline V gene (reference sequence) supplies CDR1 SEHNR and CDR2 FQNEAQ. Its CDR3 holds 15 amino acids, cysteine through phenylalanine. This entry keeps only the CDR3 DNA: 45 bases, framed from base 1. A MiSeq instrument was used for deep resolution sequencing, which targeted depths ranging from 1 in 1 million up to 1 in 200,000 T cells, with coverage averaging 10x for each clonotype. TCR beta libraries were generated with the immunoSEQ hsTCRB Kit. As for how the authors treated the data: Data were analyzed with ImmunoSEQ Data Assistant and ImmunoSEQ Analyzer, with V, D and J genes assigned per IMGT definitions. Clonality, with values ranging from 0 to 1, was calculated as one minus the normalized Shannon entropy of productive rearrangement frequencies. Only overrepresented clonotypes making up at least 0.05% of the repertoire of each patient were included in the public clonotype analysis. Repertoires from thirteen age-matched healthy donors in immuneACCESS were used as clonality controls. Imported from immuneACCESS, the table was reduced by TCRdb to in-frame sequences with V and J called. These copies leave out some clones; in studies compared against another copy, an unresolved V gene accounts for under half, and the cause of the remainder is not known. V, J and clone size derive from that table, while D and trimming were established from the DNA sequence. The sample table holds about 300,000 clones, of which about 72% were seen once. 5.6% of the sample is in the top ten clones.

The data were taken from a study of cytotoxic CD8 clonotypes in ibrutinib-treated CLL (dated by TCRdb to the early 2020s). Notes on the research overall: The cohort included some 14 treatment-naive and ten to eleven relapsed/refractory patients; roughly 17 were IGHV unmutated. Partial responses were observed in some 24 patients and complete responses in 2; after a median follow-up of roughly 72 months, remission was maintained in roughly 14 patients and progression was observed in some twelve. Response samples were obtained after a median of 12 months of treatment, with a range of about 6 to 40 months. On average, each sample yielded around 250,000 productive templates and tens of thousands of productive rearrangements. Of the approximately 91 people in the trial, 26 had longitudinal samples available. Cryopreserved peripheral blood mononuclear cells were obtained prior to treatment, at the time of response, and at either disease progression or sustained remission. Patients were still on ibrutinib when every remission and progressive disease sample was collected. Study-level results and caveats: Clonality increased at ibrutinib response, stayed stable in sustained remission, and fell back toward baseline at progression. Public clonotypes were rare and either contracted or stayed stable during treatment, and the rise in clonality at ibrutinib response reflected the expansion of private clonotypes. Baseline clonality exceeded that of age-matched healthy donors and correlated strongly with circulating CD8+ T-cell counts. Sampling times were not matched between sustained-remission and progressing patients, and lymph node repertoires were not studied.

The sequence joins TRBV7-9 to TRBJ1-2; TRBD1 aligns with 7 central bases. Sequenced here: PBMCs, sampled at disease progression, from a patient treated with ibrutinib. The source is a human donor with chronic lymphocytic leukemia. The DNA reads as follows: TGTGCCAGCAGCTCTGACCGGGACAGCCGTAGTGGCTACACCTTC. Its protein product is CASSSDRDSRSGYTF.